Described below is a single T cell receptor beta chain sequence and its context. The entry originates in a study of blood T cells in healthy people across ages. For the second PCR, which ran for about 6 to 11 cycles, a sample-barcoded 5' primer and a J-beta primer mix were used. TCRdb re-called the 5' RACE reads with MiXCR, one entry per CDR3 protein. Found here are about 620,000 distinct CDR3 sequences, about 50% of them singletons; the top ten hold approximately 12%. This TCR was recovered from an elderly woman in good health. Sequencing used blood.

The CDR3 reads CASSDGVRGQTSSYNEQFF. DNA of the CDR3: TGCGCCAGCAGCGACGGGGTCAGGGGACAAACGAGCTCCTACAATGAGCAGTTCTTC. This chain connects TRBV5-1 to TRBJ2-1, with D possibly TRBD1 on 6 matching bases. Trimming shortened V by 4 bases and J by 0 bases, and 23 bases separated the two germline ends. CDR3 length: 19 residues. Germline loops: CDR1 SGHRS, CDR2 YFSETQ.